This T cell receptor beta chain was retrieved from a study of lymphopenia after photon versus proton radiotherapy. Study results and caveats: After the lymphocyte nadir, photon-treated repertoires showed oligoclonal expansion, especially of CD8+ Temra cells. Authors raise, but do not show, better survival with proton therapy. In patients who died, overall survival fell as post-nadir TCR diversity dropped more. Proton therapy kept repertoires fairly stable, unlike photons, which gained effector/memory cells.

Note on this clone: Its antigen is not identified.

The V gene's germline CDR1 is SGHAT and CDR2 FQNNGV. V shed 7 bases, J shed 5 bases, and the junction held 9 bases outside the gene matches. This CDR3 spans 14 amino acids. The repertoire was sequenced with immunoSEQ multiplex PCR; TCRdb's copy has only in-frame clones and lacks some. This repertoire shows fewer than 25,000 clones, approximately 80% found once; its top ten account for roughly a quarter. The sequence came from a man aged 40-55 years with gastric cancer. The source material was peripheral blood, sampled from a patient treated with photon-based radiotherapy. J is TRBJ2-5 and V is TRBV11-2; 8 positions agree with TRBD2. In DNA, the CDR3 is TGTGCCAGCACCCCTTCAGCGGGGGTGGAGACCCAGTACTTC. Protein: CASTPSAGVETQYF.